This TCR beta chain was captured in a study of T cells after yellow fever vaccination. TCRdb recomputed calls from the 5' RACE reads with MiXCR, one row per CDR3 protein. The sample includes some 260,000 distinct CDR3 sequences, about 5% seen only once; the top ten take around 3.5%. CDR3 length: 10 residues. Germline lookup yields CDR1 MNHGY and CDR2 SVAAGI. V shed 9 bases and J shed 9 bases, with 9 bases lying between them. This clonotype was seen only a few times. Material: CD4+ T cells sorted from PBMCs, obtained on the day of the yellow fever booster vaccination. The chain links TRBV6-9 to TRBJ2-4; D is tentatively TRBD1 or TRBD2 (5 bases each). The receptor's source is a man between 18 and 29 years old who received the YFV17D yellow fever vaccine. CDR3: CASSRGIQYF. CDR3 coding DNA: TGTGCCAGTTCGAGGGGCATTCAGTACTTC.